The rows below give T cell receptor beta chains drawn from one sample of a study of spatial heterogeneity in lung cancer. TCRdb itself ran the 5' RACE reads through MiXCR, one entry per CDR3 protein. Among 14,000 to 15,000 distinct CDR3 sequences listed, 11% were seen once. Material: PBMCs, obtained at surgery. The receptor source for this set is a female donor with early-stage non-small cell lung cancer. Each CDR3 is given with its conserved first and last residue. A D gene is named only where the DNA matches it firmly. Clone size is shown for a subset of rows, as once, few, many or a class of expanded clone.

J | V | length | size | D | CDR3 | DNA
TRBJ2-3 | TRBV29-1 | 10 | many | . | CTGGTDTQYF | TGCACCGGCGGGACAGATACGCAGTATTTT
TRBJ2-2 | TRBV11-2 | 13 | few | . | CASSFTRTGELFF | TGTGCCAGCAGCTTTACCCGGACCGGGGAGCTGTTTTTT
TRBJ1-2 | TRBV12-3/TRBV12-4 | 14 | many | . | CASSPTGFGYGYTF | TGTGCCAGCAGTCCTACAGGGTTTGGCTATGGCTACACCTTC
TRBJ1-5 | TRBV27 | 16 | many | . | CASSLRWAGSNQPQHF | TGTGCCAGCAGTTTAAGGTGGGCAGGGAGCAATCAGCCCCAGCATTTT
TRBJ2-7 | TRBV7-9 | 13 | many | TRBD1 | CASSPGQSHEQYF | TGTGCCAGCAGCCCGGGACAGTCCCACGAGCAGTACTTC
TRBJ2-5 | TRBV5-1 | 15 | many | TRBD1 | CASSRTGIYEETQYF | TGCGCCAGCAGCAGGACAGGGATTTATGAAGAGACCCAGTACTTC
TRBJ2-5 | TRBV7-3 | 16 | many | . | CASSLTGSAGQETQYF | TGTGCCAGCAGCTTAACGGGTAGCGCTGGCCAAGAGACCCAGTACTTC
TRBJ2-3 | TRBV3-1 | 15 | many | . | CASSQEASRPDTQYF | TGTGCCAGCAGCCAAGAGGCCTCGAGGCCAGATACGCAGTATTTT
TRBJ2-2 | TRBV5-8 | 17 | . | TRBD1 | CASSRLRGQGMGGELFF | TGTGCCAGCAGCCGTCTCCGTGGACAGGGGATGGGCGGGGAGCTGTTTTTT
TRBJ2-7 | TRBV19 | 17 | few | . | CASSNTGNLLRSYEQYF | TGTGCCAGTAGTAACACAGGGAACCTACTGAGGTCCTACGAGCAGTACTTC
TRBJ2-3 | TRBV9 | 16 | medium-sized | TRBD2 | CASSVARGGHANTQYF | TGTGCCAGCAGCGTAGCACGGGGGGGACACGCCAATACGCAGTATTTT
TRBJ1-1 | TRBV5-6 | 18 | many | . | CASSLKPRGAPMTTEAFF | TGTGCCAGCAGCTTGAAACCACGGGGGGCGCCCATGACCACTGAAGCTTTCTTT
TRBJ1-1 | TRBV5-1 | 14 | medium-sized | TRBD1 | CASSTRGQSTEAFF | TGCGCCAGCAGCACCAGGGGGCAGAGCACTGAAGCTTTCTTT
TRBJ2-7 | TRBV14 | 16 | . | . | CASSQDLGLSSYEQYF | TGTGCCAGCAGCCAAGACCTGGGCCTCAGCTCCTACGAGCAGTACTTC
TRBJ2-7 | TRBV28 | 12 | many | TRBD1 | CATGTGPYEQYF | TGTGCCACCGGGACAGGGCCCTACGAGCAGTACTTC
TRBJ2-7 | TRBV9 | 13 | many | . | CASSVGPPDEQYF | TGTGCCAGCAGCGTAGGACCGCCTGACGAGCAGTACTTC
TRBJ1-1 | TRBV19 | 17 | . | TRBD1 | CASSPGGKALLGTEAFF | TGTGCCAGTAGCCCAGGGGGAAAGGCCTTATTGGGCACTGAAGCTTTCTTT
TRBJ1-4 | TRBV28 | 16 | many | TRBD1 | CASSSYRDSRNEKLFF | TGTGCCAGCAGTTCCTACCGGGACAGCCGTAATGAAAAACTGTTTTTT
TRBJ2-3 | TRBV19 | 14 | many | . | CASSSDWITDTQYF | TGTGCCAGTAGTTCTGACTGGATCACAGATACGCAGTATTTT
TRBJ2-7 | TRBV5-4 | 14 | many | . | CASSLGGGNNEQYF | TGTGCCAGCAGCTTGGGTGGGGGTAACAACGAGCAGTACTTC
TRBJ2-5 | TRBV11-2 | 14 | medium-sized | TRBD1 | CASSSDRVGETQYF | TGTGCCAGCAGCTCAGACAGGGTTGGGGAGACCCAGTACTTC
TRBJ2-7 | TRBV3-1 | 11 | few | . | CASSQTDEQYF | TGTGCCAGCAGCCAGACTGACGAGCAGTACTTC
TRBJ2-7 | TRBV6-2/TRBV6-3 | 16 | many | TRBD1 | CASSRGQGPAGWEQYF | TGTGCCAGCAGCCGCGGACAGGGGCCCGCGGGATGGGAGCAGTACTTC
TRBJ2-7 | TRBV28 | 15 | medium-sized | TRBD1 | CASRSPGTAKYEQYF | TGTGCCAGTAGAAGCCCCGGGACAGCCAAGTACGAGCAGTACTTC
TRBJ2-5 | TRBV5-1 | 15 | few | . | CASSGLGAYQETQYF | TGCGCCAGCAGCGGCCTGGGAGCGTACCAAGAGACCCAGTACTTC
TRBJ1-5 | TRBV19 | 15 | many | TRBD1 | CASSQGQLSNQPQHF | TGTGCCAGTAGTCAGGGACAGCTGAGCAATCAGCCCCAGCATTTT